This T cell receptor (beta chain) is drawn from a study of regulatory T cells in long-lasting Graves disease. Across the study: Patients with persistent Graves' disease had over 5 years of antithyroid drugs and persistent TSH receptor antibodies.

Time point given: persistent/refractory GD, antithyroid drugs over 5 years with positive TRAb. Construction of the TCR library relied on RNA isolated from PBMCs. The source of the patients was an endocrinology department in Xi'an, China. iRepertoire HTBI primers and Arm-PCR of CDR3 regions built TCR beta libraries. In TCRdb, the multiplex PCR reads were re-called with MiXCR into one record per CDR3 protein. Seen here are about 420,000 distinct CDR3 sequences, around a quarter observed once, and the top ten hold 26%. This clonotype was seen a single time. What it recognizes is unknown. Regarding the study as a whole: Results may be inaccurate due to the small sample size.

CDR3 length equals 14 residues. Germline CDR1 is SGHTA and CDR2 is FQGNSA. Trimming pared 5 bases from V and 4 bases from J, leaving 12 bases between. The chain has TRBV7-2 and TRBJ2-1, with D tentatively TRBD2 (6 bases). The source was peripheral blood mononuclear cells (PBMCs), collected when the disease was refractory, from a patient treated with antithyroid drugs. The clonotype was recovered from a female donor with Graves disease. The CDR3 loop reads CASSTRDLYNEQFF. In nucleotides, the CDR3 is TGTGCCAGCAGCACCCGGGACTTGTACAATGAGCAGTTCTTC.